The clone carrying this TCR beta chain was seen a handful of times. TCRdb's copy holds only in-frame clones and misses some; the assay was immunoSEQ multiplex PCR. Of under 300,000 clones in the sample, 80% to 90% were seen once. Looked up from germline, CDR1 is SNHLY and CDR2 is FYNNEI. With 4 bases clipped from V and 5 bases from J, the junction kept 8 bases outside the gene matches. The length of the CDR3 is 16 residues. This entry comes from a study of blood T cell repertoires in COVID-19. Study as a whole: PBMCs, B-cell-depleted T cells, or T cells were the source of the cDNA or gDNA that made up the material.

The material sequenced was peripheral blood. The chain has TRBV2 and TRBJ2-2; 9 positions agree with TRBD1. The receptor was isolated from a woman in her fifties or sixties who had recovered from COVID-19. The CDR3 protein is CASSAGDRVGTGELFF. CDR3 sequence (DNA): TGTGCCAGCAGTGCAGGGGACAGGGTGGGAACCGGGGAGCTGTTTTTT.